This T cell receptor delta chain was profiled in a study of gammadelta T cells in human blood (dated by TCRdb to about 2020). On the study overall, not on this receptor specifically: According to the study, polyclonal expansion of innate gamma-delta T cells immediately after birth appeared to be driven by microbial exposure.

The library came from RT-PCR. The run used an Illumina MiSeq. Identical DNA sequences were merged into single rows after TCRdb reprocessed the public reads with CATT. Recorded for this sample are 900 to 1,200 delta-chain clones; 20% to 25% of them occurred a single time. The ten most abundant clones make up approximately 10% of the sample. Within its sample, this clone is medium-sized (0.01 to 0.1%). No antigen is known for it. The input lacks base qualities; no much larger clone sits a single base away. This sample includes further DNA sequences coding for the same CDR3. Trimming takes 4 bases from V and 5 bases from J, and the germline ends sit 23 bases apart. From its cysteine to its phenylalanine, the CDR3 spans 17 amino acids. The read is trimmed to its CDR3 DNA, 51 bases read in frame from base 1. Via the germline V gene, CDR1 is TSWWSYY and CDR2 QGS.

Input material: non-Vgamma9Vdelta2 gamma-delta T cells from infant blood. The rearrangement joined TRDV1 to TRDJ1; tentative D gene TRDD3, with 6 bases matching. This TCR derives from a human donor. The bases are TGTGCTCTTGGGGTAGATCATTGGAGGGGGACCCCTGATAAACTCATCTTT. Translated, it reads CALGVDHWRGTPDKLIF.